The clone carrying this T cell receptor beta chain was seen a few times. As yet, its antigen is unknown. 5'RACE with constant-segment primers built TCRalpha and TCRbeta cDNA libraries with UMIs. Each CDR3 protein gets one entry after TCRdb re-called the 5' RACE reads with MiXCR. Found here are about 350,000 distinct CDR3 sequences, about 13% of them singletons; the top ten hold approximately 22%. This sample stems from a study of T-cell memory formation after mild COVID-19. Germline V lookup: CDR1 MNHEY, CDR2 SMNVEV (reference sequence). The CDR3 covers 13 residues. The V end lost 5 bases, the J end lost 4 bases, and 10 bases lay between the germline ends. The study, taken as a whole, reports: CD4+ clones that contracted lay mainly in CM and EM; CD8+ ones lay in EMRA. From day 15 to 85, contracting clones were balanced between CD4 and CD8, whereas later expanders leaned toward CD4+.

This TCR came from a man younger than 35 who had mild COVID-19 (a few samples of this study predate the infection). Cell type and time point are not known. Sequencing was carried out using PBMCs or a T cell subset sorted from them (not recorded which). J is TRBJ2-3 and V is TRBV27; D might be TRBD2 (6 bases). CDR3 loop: CASSRGGPDTQYF. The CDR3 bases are TGTGCCAGCAGTAGAGGAGGGCCAGATACGCAGTATTTT.